One and the same sample provided the 21 T cell receptor beta chains below, sequenced in a study of blood T cell repertoires in COVID-19. Profiled with immunoSEQ multiplex PCR; TCRdb holds only in-frame clones, not every one. This sample has approximately 90,000 clones, with roughly 78% found just once. Sequenced sample: peripheral blood. Receptors were obtained from a woman older than 75 with acute or convalescent COVID-19.

The V call is TRBV2, the J call TRBJ2-5; TRBD1 is a possible D gene (6 bases). The germline gives CDR1 SNHLY, CDR2 FYNNEI. The CDR3 covers 17 residues. Trimming stripped 3 bases from V and 0 bases from J, with 17 bases between. CDR3 amino acids: CASSDPGVTLYQETQYF. The CDR3 bases are TGTGCCAGCAGTGACCCAGGGGTAACCCTGTACCAAGAGACCCAGTACTTC.

The rearrangement uses TRBV7-8 and TRBJ1-5, with a possible D match to TRBD1 (6 bases). The CDR3 has 17 residues. The germline V gene has CDR1 SGHVS and CDR2 FQNEAQ. The ends were cut back, 1 base at V and 4 bases at J, with 17 bases in the middle. The CDR3 nucleotides read TGTGCCAGCAGCTTAGGCAGGGGAGTGTATAGGAATCAGCCCCAGCATTTT. This gives the protein CASSLGRGVYRNQPQHF.

This clone has more than one count but fewer than ten. V and J are TRBV5-1 and TRBJ2-7; 9 bases fit TRBD2. The CDR3 consists of 15 residues. The germline gives CDR1 SGHRS, CDR2 YFSETQ. V was clipped by 3 bases and J by 0 bases; unmatched bases: 4. CDR3 sequence: CASSYSGGISYEQYF. The CDR3 DNA sequence: TGCGCCAGCAGCTACAGCGGGGGGATCTCCTACGAGCAGTACTTC.

V is TRBV7-3 and J is TRBJ2-1, with a possible D match to TRBD1 (5 bases). Germline values: CDR1 SGHTA, CDR2 FQGTGA. V was pared by 1 base and J by 4 bases, with 14 bases between. This CDR3 contains 16 residues. The CDR3 here is CASSLMPRQPYNEQFF. Written as DNA, the CDR3 is TGTGCCAGCAGCTTAATGCCCCGACAGCCTTACAATGAGCAGTTCTTC.

The chain carries TRBV5-3 and TRBJ1-5, with 9 bases matching TRBD1. TRBV5-3 counts as an open reading frame of uncertain function. Unmatched junction bases numbered 8, after V lost 4 bases and J lost 6 bases. This CDR3 contains 15 residues. CDR3 DNA sequence: TGTGCCAGAAGCAACAGGACAGGGGAGATTCAGCCCCAGCATTTT. Its translation is CARSNRTGEIQPQHF.

J is TRBJ1-2 and V is TRBV12-3 or TRBV12-4; TRBD1 matches 8 bases. The CDR3 has 12 residues. J was trimmed by 5 bases and V by 5 bases; bases with no gene match: 1. The CDR3 loop reads CASSRQGYGYTF. CDR3 nucleotide sequence: TGTGCCAGCAGTCGACAGGGGTATGGCTACACCTTC.

The CDR3 nucleotides read TGCGCCAGCAGCTCCCAGGGAACTGGGGCCAACGTCCTGACTTTC. It translates to CASSSQGTGANVLTF. The J gene is TRBJ2-6, the V gene TRBV5-1, with D possibly TRBD1 on 5 matching bases. V was clipped by 3 bases and J by 2 bases, with 9 bases between them. Germline V gives CDR1 SGHRS, CDR2 YFSETQ. The CDR3 consists of 15 residues.

The chain uses TRBV19 and TRBJ2-3, with 7 bases identical to TRBD1. Germline V gene sequence: CDR1 LNHDA, CDR2 SQIVND (reference sequence). With V trimmed by 4 bases and J by 2 bases, 6 bases remained unmatched. CDR3 size: 15 residues. CDR3 in amino acids: CASSTDRDHTDTQYF. Written as DNA, the CDR3 is TGTGCCAGTAGTACTGACAGGGATCACACAGATACGCAGTATTTT.

This chain joins TRBV3-1 (or the pseudogene TRBV3-2) and TRBJ2-3; 8 positions agree with TRBD2. The germline gives CDR1 LGHDT, CDR2 YNNKEL (reference sequence). V shed 4 bases, J shed 1 base, and the junction held 7 bases outside the gene matches. This CDR3 contains 16 residues. The CDR3 reads CASSRRTSSGTDTQYF. The DNA for the CDR3 is TGTGCCAGCAGCCGAAGGACTAGCAGTGGCACAGATACGCAGTATTTT.

This chain connects TRBV11-3 to TRBJ2-3, with 8 bases fitting TRBD1. CDR3 size: 15 residues. Germline V lookup: CDR1 SGHNT, CDR2 YENEEA. The junction had 6 bases not matched to a gene; V was cut back by 6 bases and J by 1 base. This CDR3 is CASSSTGDGTDTQYF. For the CDR3, the DNA is TGTGCCAGCAGTTCGACAGGGGACGGCACAGATACGCAGTATTTT.

J is TRBJ1-2 and V is TRBV19, with 8 bases fitting TRBD1. This CDR3 has 13 residues. The trim removed 3 bases at V and 3 bases at J, leaving 0 bases unmatched. Germline V gene sequence: CDR1 LNHDA, CDR2 SQIVND (reference sequence). DNA of the CDR3: TGTGCCAGTAGTATGGACAGGGACTATGGCTACACCTTC. As protein: CASSMDRDYGYTF.

The chain combines TRBV19 with TRBJ2-2, with 8 bases matching TRBD2. The V and J ends lost 2 bases and 13 bases, in that order; junction bases with no gene match: 9. The germline CDR1 and CDR2 sequences are LNHDA and SQIVND (reference sequence). The CDR3 loop spans 14 amino acids. The CDR3: CASSITLRGTRLFF. CDR3 bases: TGTGCCAGTAGTATAACCCTAAGAGGGACTAGGCTGTTTTTT.

This chain joins TRBV2 and TRBJ1-4; D is unresolved. With 5 bases removed from V and 4 bases from J, the gap between germline ends came to 11 bases. Germline V gene sequence: CDR1 SNHLY, CDR2 FYNNEI. This CDR3 has 14 residues. The CDR3: CASSQVVVNEKLFF. Written as DNA, the CDR3 is TGTGCCAGCAGTCAGGTGGTGGTTAATGAAAAACTGTTTTTT. The full variable domain, with the rest looked up from reference TRBV2 and TRBJ1-4, is EPEVTQTPSHQVTQMGQEVILRCVPISNHLYFYWYRQILGQKVEFLVSFYNNEISEKSEIFDDQFSVERPDGSNFTLKIRSTKLEDSAMYFCASSQVVVNEKLFFGSGTQLSVL.

V is TRBV3-1 (or the pseudogene TRBV3-2) and J is TRBJ2-7, with no clear D. With 0 bases removed from V and 2 bases from J, the gap between germline ends came to 8 bases. Germline V CDR1 and CDR2: LGHDT, YNNKEL (reference sequence). CDR3 length: 14 amino acids. The DNA for the CDR3 is TGTGCCAGCAGCCAAGAGTCGTTTACCTACGAGCAGTACTTC. Translation gives CASSQESFTYEQYF.

V and J are TRBV7-2 and TRBJ1-3; D is possibly TRBD1 (6 bases). CDR3 length equals 18 residues. The V end was cut by 1 base, the J end by 0 bases, with 16 bases between. Per the germline V gene, CDR1 is SGHTA and CDR2 is FQGNSA. CDR3 bases: TGTGCCAGCAGCTTAGGACAGGCCCAACTCAGCTCTGGAAACACCATATATTTT. Its translation is CASSLGQAQLSSGNTIYF.

This sequence joins TRBV11-2 and TRBJ2-7; 13 nucleotides agree with TRBD2. CDR1 is SGHAT, CDR2 FQNNGV, per germline. The ends lost 5 bases at V and 4 bases at J; junction bases unmatched: 5. This CDR3 has 15 amino acids. CDR3 DNA sequence: TGTGCCAGCAGCCAGACTAGCGGGAGGATTTACGAGCAGTACTTC. It codes for CASSQTSGRIYEQYF.

The chain employs TRBV7-9 and TRBJ1-6, with D uncertain. The germline V gene encodes CDR1 SEHNR and CDR2 FQNEAQ (reference sequence). Trimming removed 2 bases at V and 6 bases at J, with 8 bases between. This CDR3 region has 14 residues. The CDR3 sequence is CASSLTAGNSPLHF. The CDR3 bases are TGTGCCAGCAGCTTAACAGCCGGTAATTCACCCCTCCACTTT.

The chain joins TRBV30 to TRBJ2-7; possibly TRBD2 for D (6 bases). Germline CDR1 and CDR2: GTSNPN and SVGIG (reference sequence). The CDR3 extends over 14 amino acids. Between the trimmed V and J ends, which lost 2 bases and 4 bases, there was a span of 15 bases. The CDR3: CAWSRGVSEYEQYF. The DNA of the CDR3 is TGTGCCTGGAGTCGCGGGGTAAGTGAGTACGAGCAGTACTTC. The full variable domain, completed using reference TRBV30 and TRBJ2-7, is SQTIHQWPATLVQPVGSPLSLECTVEGTSNPNLYWYRQAAGRGLQLLFYSVGIGQISSEVPQNLSASRPQDRQFILSSKKLLLSDSGFYLCAWSRGVSEYEQYFGPGTRLTVT.

The V and J genes are TRBV4-2 and TRBJ2-7, with 8 bases matching TRBD2. CDR1 LGHNA and CDR2 YNFKEQ come from the germline V gene. V lost 4 bases and J lost 0; bases outside the gene matches: 20. This CDR3 is built from 20 residues. CDR3: CASSPEAVGLAGRSSYEQYF. CDR3 nucleotides: TGTGCCAGCAGCCCCGAGGCTGTCGGACTAGCAGGCAGAAGCTCCTACGAGCAGTACTTC.

The CDR3 loop reads CAWMVRGDTQYF. In DNA, the CDR3 is TGTGCCTGGATGGTCCGGGGAGATACGCAGTATTTT. The chain recombines TRBV30 with TRBJ2-3; a weak D match, TRBD2 (5 bases). Trimming took 4 bases from V and 5 from J, leaving 10 bases between them. Germline CDR1 and CDR2: GTSNPN and SVGIG (reference sequence). This CDR3 has 12 residues.

The genes are TRBV9 and TRBJ2-5; 8 bases line up with TRBD2. The CDR3 has 15 residues. Per the germline V gene, CDR1 is SGDLS and CDR2 is YYNGEE. V dropped 2 bases and J dropped 5; count of bases not matched to a gene: 8. CDR3 loop: CASSVRGLVSETQYF. CDR3 DNA sequence: TGTGCCAGCAGCGTGAGGGGACTAGTATCCGAGACCCAGTACTTC.